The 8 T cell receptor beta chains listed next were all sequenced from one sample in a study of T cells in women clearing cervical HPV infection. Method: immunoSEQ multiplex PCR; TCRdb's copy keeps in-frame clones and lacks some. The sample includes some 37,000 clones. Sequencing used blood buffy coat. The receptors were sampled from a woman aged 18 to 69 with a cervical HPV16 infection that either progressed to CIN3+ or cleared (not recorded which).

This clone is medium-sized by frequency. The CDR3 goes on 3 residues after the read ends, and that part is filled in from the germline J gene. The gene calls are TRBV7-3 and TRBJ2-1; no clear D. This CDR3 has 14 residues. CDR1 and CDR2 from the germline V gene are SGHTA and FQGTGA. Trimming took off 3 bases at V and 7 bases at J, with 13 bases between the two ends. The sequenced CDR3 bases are TGTGCCAGCAGCTTGCGCGGTGGTGGGAATGAG. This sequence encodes CASSLRGGGNE. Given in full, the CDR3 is CASSLRGGGNEQFF.

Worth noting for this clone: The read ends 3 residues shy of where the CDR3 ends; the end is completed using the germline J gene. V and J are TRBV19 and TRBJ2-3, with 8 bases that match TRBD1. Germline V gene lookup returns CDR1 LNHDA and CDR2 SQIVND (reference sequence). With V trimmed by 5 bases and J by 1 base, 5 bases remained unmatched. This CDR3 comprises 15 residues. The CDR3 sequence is CASSFRGRGTDTQYF. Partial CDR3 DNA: TGTGCCAGTAGTTTCAGGGGGCGGGGCACAGATACG.

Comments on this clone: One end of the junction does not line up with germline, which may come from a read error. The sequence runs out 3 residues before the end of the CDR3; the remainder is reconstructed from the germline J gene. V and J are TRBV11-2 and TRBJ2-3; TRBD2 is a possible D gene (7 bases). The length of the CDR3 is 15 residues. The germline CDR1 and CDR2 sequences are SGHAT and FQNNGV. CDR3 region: CASSLDWGGPNTQYF. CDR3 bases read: TGTGCCAGCAGCCTAGATTGGGGGGGGCCGAATACG.

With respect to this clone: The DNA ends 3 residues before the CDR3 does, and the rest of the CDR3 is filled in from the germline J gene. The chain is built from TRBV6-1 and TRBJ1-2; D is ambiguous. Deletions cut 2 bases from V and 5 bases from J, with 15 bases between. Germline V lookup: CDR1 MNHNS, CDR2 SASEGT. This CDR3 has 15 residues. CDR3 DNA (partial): TGTGCCAGCAGTGAAAGCGGACCCAGGACTTATGGC. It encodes CASSESGPRTYG. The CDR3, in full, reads CASSESGPRTYGYTF.

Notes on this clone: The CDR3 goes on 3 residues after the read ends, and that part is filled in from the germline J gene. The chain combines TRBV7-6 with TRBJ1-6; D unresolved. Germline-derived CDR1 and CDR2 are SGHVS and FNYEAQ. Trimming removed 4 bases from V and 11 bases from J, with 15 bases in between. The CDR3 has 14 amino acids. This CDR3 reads CASSSGSPEAPLHF. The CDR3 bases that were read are TGTGCCAGCAGCTCCGGGTCTCCCGAGGCACCC. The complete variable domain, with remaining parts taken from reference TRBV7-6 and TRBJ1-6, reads GAGVSQSPRYKVTKRGQDVALRCDPISGHVSLYWYRQALGQGPEFLTYFNYEAQQDKSGLPNDRFSAERPEGSISTLTIQRTEQRDSAMYRCASSSGSPEAPLHFGNGTRLTVT.

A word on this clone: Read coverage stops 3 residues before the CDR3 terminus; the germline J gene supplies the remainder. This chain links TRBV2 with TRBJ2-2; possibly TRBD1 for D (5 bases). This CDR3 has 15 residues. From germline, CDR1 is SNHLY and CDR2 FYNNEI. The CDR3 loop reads CASSEEQVVGEKLFF. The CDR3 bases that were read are TGTGCCAGCAGTGAAGAACAGGTGGTCGGCGAAAAG. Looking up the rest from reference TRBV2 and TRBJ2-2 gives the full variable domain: EPEVTQTPSHQVTQMGQEVILRCVPISNHLYFYWYRQILGQKVEFLVSFYNNEISEKSEIFDDQFSVERPDGSNFTLKIRSTKLEDSAMYFCASSEEQVVGEKLFFGEGSRLTVL.

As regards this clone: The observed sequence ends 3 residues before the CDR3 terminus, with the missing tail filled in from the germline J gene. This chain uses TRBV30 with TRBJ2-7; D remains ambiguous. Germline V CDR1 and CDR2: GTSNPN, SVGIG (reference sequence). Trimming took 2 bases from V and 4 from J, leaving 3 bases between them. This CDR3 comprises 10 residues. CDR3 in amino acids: CAWSSYEQYF. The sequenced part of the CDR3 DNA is TGTGCCTGGAGTTCATACGAG.

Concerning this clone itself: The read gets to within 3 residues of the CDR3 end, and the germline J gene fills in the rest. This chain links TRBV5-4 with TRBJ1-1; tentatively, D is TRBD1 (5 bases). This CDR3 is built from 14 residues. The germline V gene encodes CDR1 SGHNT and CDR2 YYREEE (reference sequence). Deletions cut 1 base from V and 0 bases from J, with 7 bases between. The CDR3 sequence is CASSLRGMNTEAFF. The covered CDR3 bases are TGTGCCAGCAGCTTGCGGGGGATGAACACTGAA.